Sequencing of this T cell receptor beta chain was carried out in a study of T cells in Graves' hyperthyroidism and ophthalmopathy. About this clonotype: The antigen remains unidentified.

Trimming removed 0 bases from V and 0 bases from J, with 10 bases in between. The CDR3 length is 15 residues. CDR1 and CDR2 from the germline V gene are SGHDT and YYEEEE. Any patient presenting with uncontrolled infection, other autoimmune disease, pregnancy or lactation was left out. PBMCs stemmed from 8.5 to 10 ml fresh peripheral blood. Template material for amplifying TCR beta CDR3 regions consisted of RNA transcripts. Primed by the HTBI set, a first-round RT-PCR was run on the TCR CDR3. TCRdb passed the multiplex PCR reads through MiXCR, listing each CDR3 protein once. Counted here are around 420,000 distinct CDR3 sequences, approximately 14% occurring once; the ten biggest clones make up approximately 7.5%. General observations from the study: It was a median about 6 months before onset that the model predicted ophthalmopathy.

The material sequenced was blood. The chain recombines TRBV5-6 with TRBJ2-7, with D perhaps given as TRBD1 or TRBD2 (6 bases each). The TCR was taken from a woman under 30 with Graves' hyperthyroidism. The CDR3 DNA follows: TGTGCCAGCAGCTTGGGTGGGGGGCCCTCCTACGAGCAGTACTTC. Protein sequence: CASSLGGGPSYEQYF.